The 14 T cell receptor beta chains presented below share a single source sample, sequenced in a study of STAT5B mutations in CD4+ large granular lymphocyte leukemia. TCRdb's copy holds only in-frame clones and misses some; the assay was immunoSEQ multiplex PCR. Of about 45,000 clones detected, approximately 86% appear once; the ten largest clones hold around 3%. The material sequenced was CD4+ T cells from blood buffy coats. These receptors were collected from a human donor in good health.

V is TRBV25-1 and J is TRBJ2-3; 14 nucleotides line up with TRBD2. V trimming: 8 bases; J trimming: 3 bases; junction bases outside the gene matches: 4. CDR1 and CDR2 from the germline V gene are MGHDK and SYGVNS. The CDR3 extends over 15 amino acids. As DNA, the CDR3 is TGTGCCAGCGGGACTAGCGGGAGTATGACAGATACGCAGTATTTT. Translating gives CASGTSGSMTDTQYF. Combining the CDR3 with reference TRBV25-1 and TRBJ2-3 gives the whole variable domain EADIYQTPRYLVIGTGKKITLECSQTMGHDKMYWYQQDPGMELHLIHYSYGVNSTEKGDLSSESTVSRIRTEHFPLTLESARPSHTSQYLCASGTSGSMTDTQYFGPGTRLTVL.

The count of this clone is one. The chain uses TRBV2 and TRBJ2-3; 7 bases map to TRBD2. Germline CDR1 SNHLY, CDR2 FYNNEI. J gave up 6 bases and V 5 bases, and 5 bases lay outside the gene matches. The CDR3 is 13 amino acids. The CDR3 reads CASSRDYSDTQYF. As DNA, the CDR3 is TGTGCCAGCAGTAGGGACTATTCGGATACGCAGTATTTT.

The V gene is TRBV6-6, the J gene TRBJ1-4; the match to TRBD1 covers 12 bases. There are 16 residues in the CDR3. Trimming removed 4 bases from V and 3 bases from J; junction bases left unmatched: 3. CDR1 and CDR2 (germline): MNHNY, SVGAGI (reference sequence). The CDR3 nucleotides are TGTGCCAGCAGTTCCGGGACAGGGGGCCCTAATGAAAAACTGTTTTTT. Translation: CASSSGTGGPNEKLFF.

V gene TRBV28 combines with J gene TRBJ2-7; TRBD2 agrees at 14 bases. The CDR3 sequence is 17 residues long. Germline-derived CDR1 and CDR2 are MDHEN and SYDVKM. V lost 6 bases and J lost 1; bases outside the gene matches: 8. The CDR3 region has the DNA TGTGCCAGCAGAAACAGGGGACTAGCGGGAGATTCCTACGAGCAGTACTTC. As protein: CASRNRGLAGDSYEQYF. Complete variable domain (other parts from reference TRBV28 and TRBJ2-7): DVKVTQSSRYLVKRTGEKVFLECVQDMDHENMFWYRQDPGLGLRLIYFSYDVKMKEKGDIPEGYSVSREKKERFSLILESASTNQTSMYLCASRNRGLAGDSYEQYFGPGTRLTVT.

CDR3 loop: CSARGTNEQFF. The DNA of the CDR3 is TGCAGCGCCCGGGGGACCAATGAGCAGTTCTTC. The V call is TRBV29-1, the J call TRBJ2-1; possibly TRBD2 for D (6 bases). Germline loops: CDR1 SQVTM, CDR2 ANQGSEA. V dropped 7 bases and J dropped 6 bases, with 10 bases sitting between them. This CDR3 is 11 amino acids long.

The genes are TRBV5-8 and TRBJ2-4; tentative D call: TRBD2 (5 bases). V was cut by 2 bases and J by 7 bases, with 16 bases left in between. Per the germline V gene, CDR1 is SGHTS and CDR2 is YDEGEE. The CDR3 contains 15 residues. As DNA, the CDR3 is TGTGCCAGCAGCTTTTCCGGGCCCCGCGGGAACATTCAGTACTTC. Protein product: CASSFSGPRGNIQYF.

The rearrangement uses TRBV10-3 and TRBJ1-3; the match to TRBD1 covers 7 bases. The junction had 16 bases not matched to a gene; V was cut back by 6 bases and J by 2 bases. The CDR3 totals 18 residues. Looked up from germline, CDR1 is ENHRY and CDR2 is SYGVKD. DNA for the CDR3: TGTGCCATCAGGCAAGGGGGACCTGTAACAGGGGCTGGAAACACCATATATTTT. Translation: CAIRQGGPVTGAGNTIYF.

This sequence joins TRBV6-5 and TRBJ2-7; D possibly corresponds to TRBD1 (6 bases). This CDR3 region has 14 residues. The V end was cut by 6 bases, the J end by 1 base, with 13 bases between. Germline CDR1 reads MNHEY; CDR2 reads SVGAGI. The CDR3 nucleotides read TGTGCCAGCAGCAAAGAGGGGGATTCCTACGAGCAGTACTTC. Translation: CASSKEGDSYEQYF.

V is TRBV5-1 and J is TRBJ1-5; weak D call: TRBD1 (6 bases). The CDR3 is 15 amino acids. With 0 bases removed from V and 6 bases from J, the gap between germline ends came to 13 bases. Germline V gene sequence: CDR1 SGHRS, CDR2 YFSETQ. The DNA for the CDR3 is TGCGCCAGCAGCTTGGAGGGGGGACTTAGTCAGCCCCAGCATTTT. Its translation is CASSLEGGLSQPQHF.

Regarding this clone: This same CDR3 is encoded by further DNA sequences in the sample. V and J are TRBV2 and TRBJ2-7; TRBD2 might be the D (5 bases). The ends were cut back, 3 bases at V and 3 bases at J, with 12 bases in the middle. The germline gives CDR1 SNHLY, CDR2 FYNNEI. The CDR3 loop spans 14 amino acids. The CDR3 sequence is CASSEGRGSYEQYF. The CDR3 DNA is TGTGCCAGCAGTGAGGGTAGAGGGAGCTACGAGCAGTACTTC. Based on the CDR3 plus reference TRBV2 and TRBJ2-7, the full variable domain is EPEVTQTPSHQVTQMGQEVILRCVPISNHLYFYWYRQILGQKVEFLVSFYNNEISEKSEIFDDQFSVERPDGSNFTLKIRSTKLEDSAMYFCASSEGRGSYEQYFGPGTRLTVT.

The chain employs TRBV11-2 and TRBJ2-1, with 7 bases that match TRBD2. The CDR3 extends over 17 amino acids. Germline V gene data show CDR1 as SGHAT and CDR2 as FQNNGV. The ends lost 4 bases at V and 2 bases at J; junction bases unmatched: 11. CDR3 protein: CASSSGGAGRAYNEQFF. As DNA, the CDR3 is TGTGCCAGCAGCTCCGGTGGCGCGGGGAGGGCCTACAATGAGCAGTTCTTC. Full variable domain (outside the CDR3, taken from reference TRBV11-2 and TRBJ2-1): EAGVAQSPRYKIIEKRQSVAFWCNPISGHATLYWYQQILGQGPKLLIQFQNNGVVDDSQLPKDRFSAERLKGVDSTLKIQPAKLEDSAVYLCASSSGGAGRAYNEQFFGPGTRLTVL.

The rearrangement joins TRBV18 to TRBJ2-5; 9 nucleotides line up with TRBD1. This CDR3 is built from 14 residues. CDR1 and CDR2 (germline): KGHSH, LQKENI. V dropped 4 bases and J dropped 4; count of bases not matched to a gene: 4. The chain's CDR3 is CASSRGQGIETQYF. The CDR3 DNA is TGTGCCAGCTCACGCGGACAGGGGATAGAGACCCAGTACTTC. Full variable domain (remainder filled in from reference TRBV18 and TRBJ2-5): NAGVMQNPRHLVRRRGQEARLRCSPMKGHSHVYWYRQLPEEGLKFMVYLQKENIIDESGMPKERFSAEFPKEGPSILRIQQVVRGDSAAYFCASSRGQGIETQYFGPGTRLLVL.

The gene calls are TRBV18 and TRBJ1-5; 9 bases align to TRBD1. Germline CDR1 reads KGHSH; CDR2 reads LQKENI. The CDR3 totals 15 residues. With 3 bases clipped from V and 4 bases from J, the junction kept 4 bases outside the gene matches. CDR3 loop: CASSPTGGRNQPQHF. CDR3 nucleotides: TGTGCCAGCTCACCGACAGGGGGAAGGAATCAGCCCCAGCATTTT.

This rearrangement joins TRBV18 to TRBJ1-5; unclear D gene. V was shortened by 6 bases and J by 5 bases, with 11 bases between the two germline ends. The V gene's germline CDR1 is KGHSH and CDR2 LQKENI. CDR3 length equals 13 residues. CDR3 DNA sequence: TGTGCCAGCTCGTTTCAGAGAGATCAGCCCCAGCATTTT. Residues: CASSFQRDQPQHF.